This T cell receptor (beta chain) was sequenced in a study of blood T cell repertoires in COVID-19. Study-level information: Sites in the United States, Italy and Spain provided acute and convalescent COVID-19 samples.

Sequencing used immunoSEQ multiplex PCR; TCRdb keeps in-frame clones, though not all of them. The repertoire holds about 300,000 clones, with roughly 85% as singletons. The CDR3 is 12 residues long. Trimming took off 6 bases at V and 3 bases at J, with 8 bases between the two ends. Germline V gene lookup returns CDR1 MDHEN and CDR2 SYDVKM. Living in 24 US areas, the participants were between about 18 and 100 years of age. Clinical histories supplied by participants themselves formed the basis of cohort assignment. The clonotype originates from a woman in her twenties or thirties who had been exposed to COVID-19. The material sequenced was PBMCs or T cells enriched from blood (not recorded which). This rearrangement joins TRBV28 to TRBJ1-2, with D uncertain. CDR3: CASSGLDYGYTF. The DNA of the CDR3 is TGTGCCAGCAGCGGTCTTGACTATGGCTACACCTTC.